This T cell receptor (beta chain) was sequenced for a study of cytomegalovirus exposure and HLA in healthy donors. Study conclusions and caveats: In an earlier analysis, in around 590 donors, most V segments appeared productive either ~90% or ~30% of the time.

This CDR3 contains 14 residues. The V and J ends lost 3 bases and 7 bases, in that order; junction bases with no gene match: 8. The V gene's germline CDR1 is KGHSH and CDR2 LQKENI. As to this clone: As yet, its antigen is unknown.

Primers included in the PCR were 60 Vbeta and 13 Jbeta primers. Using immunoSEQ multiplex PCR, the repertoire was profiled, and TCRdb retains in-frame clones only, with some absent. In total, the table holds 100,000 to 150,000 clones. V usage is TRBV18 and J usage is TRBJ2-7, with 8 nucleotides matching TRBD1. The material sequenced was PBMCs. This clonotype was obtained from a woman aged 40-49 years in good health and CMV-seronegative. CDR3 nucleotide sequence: TGTGCCAGCTCACCCGGACAGGGTTTTGGGGAGCAGTACTTC. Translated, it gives CASSPGQGFGEQYF.